This entry lists 20 T cell receptor beta chains sequenced from one sample in a study of T cells in Graves' hyperthyroidism and ophthalmopathy. Researchers took RNA transcripts and amplified the TCR beta CDR3 regions from them. The HTBI set primed first-round TCR CDR3 RT-PCR. MiXCR, run by TCRdb on the multiplex PCR reads, gives a single entry per CDR3 protein. Among more than 500,000 distinct CDR3 sequences listed, roughly 15% were seen once. Sequencing was done on a sample of blood. These receptors were taken from a woman aged 25 to 39 with Graves' hyperthyroidism.

This clonotype was seen a few times. V and J are TRBV12-3 or TRBV12-4 and TRBJ1-5, with TRBD1 matching 10 bases. With V trimmed by 4 bases and J by 6 bases, 6 bases remained unmatched. The CDR3 sequence is 15 residues long. The DNA for the CDR3 is TGTGCCAGCAGTTGGGGACAGGGGAGGGGTCAGCCCCAGCATTTT. It encodes CASSWGQGRGQPQHF.

The chain recombines TRBV6-5 with TRBJ1-6; unclear D gene. The CDR3 runs to 17 residues. Trimming took 2 bases from V and 4 from J, leaving 15 bases between them. Germline CDR1 MNHEY, CDR2 SVGAGI. Here the CDR3 DNA reads TGTGCCAGCAGTTACCGCCGCAGCGGGTCATATAATTCACCCCTCCACTTT. This gives the protein CASSYRRSGSYNSPLHF.

Only one count was recorded for this clonotype. This sequence may be a read error, since a much larger clone differs from it by one base. J is TRBJ1-1 and V is TRBV3-1; D is unresolved. Trimming removed 0 bases at V and 4 bases at J, with 9 bases between. Germline CDR1 reads LGHDT; CDR2 reads YNNKEL (reference sequence). This CDR3 is built from 14 residues. CDR3 nucleotide sequence: TGTGCCAGCAGCCAAGATCCGGTGAGCACTGAAGCTTTCTTT. Translating gives CASSQDPVSTEAFF.

The chain has TRBV14 and TRBJ2-7, with D uncertain. The CDR3 covers 14 residues. CDR1 SGHDN and CDR2 FVKESK come from the germline V gene. Trimming took off 1 base at V and 6 bases at J, with 13 bases between the two ends. The DNA for the CDR3 is TGTGCCAGCAGCCAAGCCACGGTTCTAGGCGAGCAGTACTTC. Its protein product is CASSQATVLGEQYF.

This clonotype was picked up many times. The chain is built from TRBV7-9 and TRBJ2-7; 8 positions match TRBD2. This CDR3 region has 16 residues. The germline V gene encodes CDR1 SEHNR and CDR2 FQNEAQ (reference sequence). Unmatched junction bases numbered 7, after V lost 1 base and J lost 2 bases. The CDR3 region is CASSLVGQAGAYEQYF. The CDR3 DNA reads TGTGCCAGCAGCTTAGTGGGGCAAGCGGGAGCCTACGAGCAGTACTTC.

This clonotype was observed a few times. This rearrangement joins TRBV11-3 to TRBJ2-1; TRBD2 matches 7 bases. Germline CDR1 and CDR2: SGHNT and YENEEA. Unmatched junction bases numbered 7, after V lost 3 bases and J lost 8 bases. The CDR3 extends over 14 amino acids. CDR3 sequence (DNA): TGTGCCAGCAGCTTTACCATAGCGGGCTATGAGCAGTTCTTC. Its protein product is CASSFTIAGYEQFF.

This clonotype was counted between two and nine times. The CDR3 bases are TGTGCCAGCAGTGGTTCCCGGGGACTAGTCATTATCGGGGAGCTGTTTTTT. It translates to CASSGSRGLVIIGELFF. V gene TRBV6-1 combines with J gene TRBJ2-2, with 8 bases matching TRBD2. This CDR3 has 17 amino acids. V shed 4 bases and J 7 bases; nucleotides not matched to a gene: 14. Germline lookup yields CDR1 MNHNS and CDR2 SASEGT.

This clonotype was seen repeatedly, ten times or more. The rearrangement uses TRBV30 and TRBJ1-1; D remains unclear. CDR3 length: 13 residues. In germline, CDR1 is GTSNPN, CDR2 SVGIG (reference sequence). The ends were cut back, 8 bases at V and 3 bases at J, with 16 bases in the middle. CDR3 amino acids: CAGSSVRYTEAFF. The CDR3 DNA is TGTGCCGGATCGTCTGTCAGATACACTGAAGCTTTCTTT.

This clonotype has just a few counts. V gene TRBV6-1 combines with J gene TRBJ1-5; 12 bases fit TRBD1. The J segment lost 6 bases and the V segment lost 7 bases, leaving 4 bases of the junction unmatched. Germline V lookup: CDR1 MNHNS, CDR2 SASEGT. This CDR3 is built from 14 residues. Here the CDR3 DNA reads TGTGCCAGCACCCCGGGACAGGGGGCTCAGCCCCAGCATTTT. Translated: CASTPGQGAQPQHF.

This clonotype was detected ten times or more. The chain links TRBV20-1 to TRBJ2-3; TRBD2 matches at 7 bases. The germline gives CDR1 DFQATT, CDR2 SNEGSKA (reference sequence). Unmatched junction bases numbered 15, after V lost 4 bases and J lost 2 bases. This CDR3 is 17 amino acids long. CDR3: CSAIAGAPVGITDTQYF. The CDR3 coding sequence is TGCAGTGCTATTGCGGGAGCCCCCGTCGGGATCACAGATACGCAGTATTTT.

This clonotype was seen repeatedly, ten times or more. The gene calls are TRBV13 and TRBJ1-1; 7 bases map to TRBD1. CDR1 PRHDT and CDR2 FYEKMQ come from the germline V gene (reference sequence). This CDR3 spans 15 amino acids. The trim removed 5 bases at V and 4 bases at J, leaving 10 bases unmatched. The CDR3 DNA reads as TGTGCCAGCAGCCGCCGACAGGGAAGGAGCACTGAAGCTTTCTTT. This encodes CASSRRQGRSTEAFF.

The chain uses TRBV29-1 and TRBJ2-5; D unclear. The CDR3 totals 13 residues. Germline values: CDR1 SQVTM, CDR2 ANQGSEA. The V end was cut by 5 bases, the J end by 2 bases, with 12 bases between. CDR3 protein: CSVSMAIQETQYF. The CDR3 region has the DNA TGCAGCGTTTCTATGGCGATTCAAGAGACCCAGTACTTC. The entire variable domain, with the rest obtained from reference TRBV29-1 and TRBJ2-5, is as follows: SAVISQKPSRDICQRGTSLTIQCQVDSQVTMMFWYRQQPGQSLTLIATANQGSEATYESGFVIDKFPISRPNLTFSTLTVSNMSPEDSSIYLCSVSMAIQETQYFGPGTRLLVL.

This clonotype was seen at least ten times. DNA for the CDR3: TGTGCCAGCAGTTTACACGGAGGAAACACCGGGGAGCTGTTTTTT. It specifies CASSLHGGNTGELFF. J is TRBJ2-2 and V is TRBV27, with D maybe TRBD2 (5 bases). Germline V gene lookup returns CDR1 MNHEY and CDR2 SMNVEV (reference sequence). The CDR3 loop spans 15 amino acids. V was clipped by 2 bases and J by 2 bases, with 9 bases between them.

As for this clonotype: The CDR3 does not close with the conserved phenylalanine or tryptophan, likely indicating a read error. The CDR3 here is CASFDGRPNTEAFL. CDR3 nucleotide sequence: TGTGCCAGCTTCGATGGCAGGCCGAACACTGAAGCTTTCCTT. The chain has TRBV14 and TRBJ1-1, with D hard to call. CDR1 is SGHDN, CDR2 FVKESK, per germline. CDR3 length: 14 amino acids. Trimming shortened V by 8 bases and J by 1 base, and 14 bases separated the two germline ends.

This clonotype came up a few times. The chain has TRBV12-3 or TRBV12-4 and TRBJ2-4; the match to TRBD2 covers 8 bases. The CDR3 is 17 residues long. The ends lost 1 base at V and 1 base at J; junction bases unmatched: 6. CDR3 loop: CASSLGKRESAKNIQYF. The CDR3 DNA reads TGTGCCAGCAGTTTAGGGAAGCGGGAGTCCGCCAAAAACATTCAGTACTTC.

The chain is built from TRBV20-1 and TRBJ1-5; 7 nucleotides align to TRBD1. Germline V gives CDR1 DFQATT, CDR2 SNEGSKA (reference sequence). The trim removed 7 bases at V and 5 bases at J, leaving 11 bases unmatched. The CDR3 loop spans 14 amino acids. CDR3 sequence (DNA): TGCAGTGGCAGGACAAGGGACAGAGATCAGCCCCAGCATTTT. It codes for CSGRTRDRDQPQHF.

This clonotype occurred a few times. V gene TRBV3-1 combines with J gene TRBJ1-3; 7 bases agree with TRBD1. Germline CDR1 LGHDT, CDR2 YNNKEL (reference sequence). Germline trimming cut 3 bases from V and 4 bases from J; bases unmatched to any gene: 3. CDR3 length: 14 residues. The CDR3 DNA reads TGTGCCAGCAGCCATGGGACAGCCGGAAACACCATATATTTT. This translates into CASSHGTAGNTIYF. The entire variable domain, with the rest obtained from reference TRBV3-1 and TRBJ1-3, is as follows: DTAVSQTPKYLVTQMGNDKSIKCEQNLGHDTMYWYKQDSKKFLKIMFSYNNKELIINETVPNRFSPKSPDKAHLNLHINSLELGDSAVYFCASSHGTAGNTIYFGEGSWLTVV.

This chain uses TRBV15 with TRBJ1-6; D gene unclear. V was pared by 2 bases and J by 8 bases, with 10 bases between. CDR1 LNHNV and CDR2 YYDKDF come from the germline V gene (reference sequence). This CDR3 spans 14 amino acids. The CDR3 region is CATSRKWNDSPLHF. CDR3 bases: TGTGCCACCAGCAGAAAGTGGAATGATTCACCCCTCCACTTT.

This clonotype was seen only a few times. The chain joins TRBV20-1 to TRBJ2-1; D remains unclear. The CDR3 loop spans 12 amino acids. The germline V and J ends were trimmed by 1 base and 7 bases, with 8 bases remaining between them. From germline, CDR1 is DFQATT and CDR2 SNEGSKA (reference sequence). CDR3 protein: CSARGLRNEQFF. The CDR3 nucleotides read TGCAGTGCTAGAGGTCTGCGGAATGAGCAGTTCTTC.

The V and J genes are TRBV5-4 and TRBJ2-3; 7 bases fit TRBD2. The CDR3 runs to 18 residues. V shed 3 bases and J 0 bases; nucleotides not matched to a gene: 13. Germline values: CDR1 SGHNT, CDR2 YYREEE (reference sequence). For the CDR3, the DNA is TGTGCCAGCAGCTCGCCCGGGACTATCGACTTTAGCACAGATACGCAGTATTTT. Translated: CASSSPGTIDFSTDTQYF.